This TCR beta chain was documented in a study of blood T cells in healthy people across ages. Primers used in a second PCR of about 7 to 12 cycles were a sample-barcoded 5' primer and a J-beta primer mix. MiXCR was run by TCRdb on the 5' RACE reads, yielding one entry per CDR3 protein. The profile shows 700,000 to 800,000 distinct CDR3 sequences, about 40% of them singletons. The table lists this clonotype with a few counts. The ends were cut back, 0 bases at V and 4 bases at J, with 11 bases in the middle. CDR1 SGHRS and CDR2 YFSETQ come from the germline V gene. This CDR3 is built from 15 residues. The chain employs TRBV5-1 and TRBJ2-1; D is perhaps TRBD2 (5 bases). The source of this sequence is a woman aged 55-69 years in good health. Input material: blood. In DNA form, the CDR3 reads TGCGCCAGCAGCTTGGGGGAGCCACTATACAATGAGCAGTTCTTC. Translation gives CASSLGEPLYNEQFF.